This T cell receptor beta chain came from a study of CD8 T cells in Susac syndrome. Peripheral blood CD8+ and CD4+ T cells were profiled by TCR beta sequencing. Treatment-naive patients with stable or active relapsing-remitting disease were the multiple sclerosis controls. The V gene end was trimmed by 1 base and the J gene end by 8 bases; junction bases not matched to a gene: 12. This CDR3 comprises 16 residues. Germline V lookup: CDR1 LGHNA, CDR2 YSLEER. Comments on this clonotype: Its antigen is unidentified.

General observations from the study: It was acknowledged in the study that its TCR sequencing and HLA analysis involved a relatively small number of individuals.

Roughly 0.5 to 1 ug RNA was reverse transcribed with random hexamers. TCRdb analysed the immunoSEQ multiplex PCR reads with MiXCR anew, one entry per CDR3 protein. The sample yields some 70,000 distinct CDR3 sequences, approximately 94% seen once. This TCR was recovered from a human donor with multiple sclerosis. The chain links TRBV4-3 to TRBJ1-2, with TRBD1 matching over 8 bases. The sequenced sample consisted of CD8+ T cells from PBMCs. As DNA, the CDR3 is TGCGCCAGCAGCCAAGCCTTGGGACAGGATATAAACGGCTACACCTTC. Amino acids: CASSQALGQDINGYTF.